Listed here are 17 T cell receptor beta chains from one sample, sequenced in a study of T-cell reconstitution after alpha-beta-depleted transplantation in children. Unique molecular identifiers featured in how the TCRbeta library was prepared. TCRdb itself ran the PCR reads through MiXCR, one entry per CDR3 protein. The sample gives about 260,000 distinct CDR3 sequences, roughly 12% of which show up once; about a quarter is in the top ten. The sequences come from peripheral blood, collected 180 days after TCRalphabeta/CD19-depleted stem cell transplant. Receptors were obtained from a male patient between 2 and 10 years old who had a stem cell transplant for chronic granulomatous disease, so the T cells may come from the graft donor.

The table lists this clonotype with many counts. This sequence joins TRBV29-1 and TRBJ1-5, with TRBD1 matching 12 bases. Germline CDR1 and CDR2: SQVTM and ANQGSEA. There are 13 residues in the CDR3. Trimming cost V 6 bases and J 6 bases; bases outside gene matches: 3. The CDR3 bases are TGCAGCGTGGGACAGGGGGCGAGTCAGCCCCAGCATTTT. It specifies CSVGQGASQPQHF.

The table lists this clonotype with many counts. This sequence joins TRBV6-2 or TRBV6-3 and TRBJ2-3; 7 bases agree with TRBD2. The junction had 11 bases not matched to a gene; V was cut back by 2 bases and J by 6 bases. The CDR3 loop spans 16 amino acids. Germline lookup yields CDR1 MNHEY and CDR2 SVGEGT. The CDR3 nucleotides read TGTGCCAGCAGTTACCCCCTGACTAGCCTCAGGGATACGCAGTATTTT. The encoded protein is CASSYPLTSLRDTQYF.

Ten or more counts support this clonotype. J is TRBJ2-4 and V is TRBV20-1, with 12 bases matching TRBD2. The germline V gene has CDR1 DFQATT and CDR2 SNEGSKA (reference sequence). The CDR3 contains 16 residues. V shed 6 bases, J shed 1 base, and the junction held 7 bases outside the gene matches. The CDR3 protein is CSATTGLAGAKNIQYF. The CDR3 nucleotides read TGCAGTGCAACCACCGGACTAGCGGGGGCCAAAAACATTCAGTACTTC.

The table lists this clonotype with a few counts. The DNA of the CDR3 is TGTGCCAGCAGCCCCGTTTTAGCGGGAACGTACAATGAGCAGTTCTTC. It specifies CASSPVLAGTYNEQFF. This chain links TRBV12-3 or TRBV12-4 with TRBJ2-1; TRBD2 aligns across 8 bases. The trim removed 6 bases at V and 4 bases at J, leaving 11 bases unmatched. The CDR3 is made up of 16 amino acids.

This clonotype was picked up many times. The chain is built from TRBV20-1 and TRBJ1-1; weak D call: TRBD1 (5 bases). This CDR3 has 11 residues. The ends were cut back, 5 bases at V and 4 bases at J, with 8 bases in the middle. In germline, CDR1 is DFQATT, CDR2 SNEGSKA (reference sequence). Here the CDR3 reads CSAPQGTEAFF. CDR3 nucleotide sequence: TGCAGTGCTCCGCAGGGCACTGAAGCTTTCTTT.

J is TRBJ1-1 and V is TRBV7-2; D remains unclear. The V end lost 5 bases, the J end lost 0 bases, and 7 bases lay between the germline ends. Germline V gives CDR1 SGHTA, CDR2 FQGNSA. This CDR3 spans 13 amino acids. The CDR3 DNA is TGTGCCAGCAGCCAGTTTATGAACACTGAAGCTTTCTTT. The encoded protein is CASSQFMNTEAFF.

The rearrangement joins TRBV23-1 to TRBJ1-5; 7 bases match TRBD1. TRBV23-1 counts as an open reading frame of uncertain function. V lost 5 bases, J lost 4 bases, and 11 bases stayed unmatched. The CDR3 covers 16 residues. This CDR3 reads CASSTGSGTANQPQHF. For the CDR3, the DNA is TGCGCCAGCAGTACCGGGTCCGGGACAGCTAATCAGCCCCAGCATTTT.

This clonotype was detected many times. The V and J genes are TRBV11-2 and TRBJ2-7; 11 bases line up with TRBD2. The V gene end was trimmed by 5 bases and the J gene end by 3 bases; junction bases not matched to a gene: 6. The CDR3 runs 15 residues. CDR1 is SGHAT and CDR2 is FQNNGV in the germline V gene. CDR3 sequence: CASSIPGTSGYEQYF. CDR3 bases: TGTGCCAGCAGCATCCCCGGGACTAGCGGCTACGAGCAGTACTTC.

This clonotype was observed at least ten times. The V gene is TRBV7-2, the J gene TRBJ2-3, with 10 bases fitting TRBD2. The ends lost 0 bases at V and 3 bases at J; junction bases unmatched: 6. Germline V lookup: CDR1 SGHTA, CDR2 FQGNSA. The CDR3 extends over 17 amino acids. The CDR3 sequence is CASSLAGASGGTDTQYF. The CDR3 DNA reads as TGTGCCAGCAGCTTAGCGGGGGCTAGCGGGGGAACAGATACGCAGTATTTT.

This clonotype was counted between two and nine times. The chain uses TRBV7-9 and TRBJ1-2, with 12 bases lining up with TRBD1. V lost 4 bases and J lost 9; bases outside the gene matches: 9. The CDR3 contains 15 residues. Germline V gene lookup returns CDR1 SEHNR and CDR2 FQNEAQ (reference sequence). The CDR3 coding sequence is TGTGCCAGCAGCTCCTACGGGACAGGGGGCTTCAGCTACACCTTC. Its translation is CASSSYGTGGFSYTF.

This clonotype was picked up many times. The chain links TRBV5-1 to TRBJ2-5; D ambiguous. V lost 0 bases, J lost 1 base, and 7 bases lay in between. The CDR3 is 14 amino acids. Germline V gene sequence: CDR1 SGHRS, CDR2 YFSETQ. Written as DNA, the CDR3 is TGCGCCAGCAGCTTGGTTGGAGCCCAAGAGACCCAGTACTTC. Encoded protein: CASSLVGAQETQYF. Looking up the rest from reference TRBV5-1 and TRBJ2-5 gives the full variable domain: KAGVTQTPRYLIKTRGQQVTLSCSPISGHRSVSWYQQTPGQGLQFLFEYFSETQRNKGNFPGRFSGRQFSNSRSEMNVSTLELGDSALYLCASSLVGAQETQYFGPGTRLLVL.

This clonotype was recorded at least ten times. The rearrangement joins TRBV7-9 to TRBJ1-1; 7 nucleotides line up with TRBD1. This CDR3 comprises 14 residues. Per the germline V gene, CDR1 is SEHNR and CDR2 is FQNEAQ (reference sequence). V gave up 2 bases and J gave up 4 bases; unmatched junction bases: 4. The DNA of the CDR3 is TGTGCCAGCAGCTTAAGGGCAGGGGGCACTGAAGCTTTCTTT. Translating it yields CASSLRAGGTEAFF.

V and J are TRBV6-1 and TRBJ2-3; 8 nucleotides line up with TRBD2. Germline loops: CDR1 MNHNS, CDR2 SASEGT. This CDR3 contains 14 residues. V was clipped by 7 bases and J by 4 bases; unmatched bases: 7. CDR3 loop: CASILGLAPDTQYF. Written as DNA, the CDR3 is TGTGCCAGCATTCTAGGACTAGCCCCAGATACGCAGTATTTT.

Points on this clonotype: A much larger clone lies a single base off, so this may be a read error. V is TRBV12-3 or TRBV12-4 and J is TRBJ2-7; D gene uncertain. The CDR3 contains 12 residues. CDR3 residues: CSSSLYGYEQYF. The CDR3 DNA is TGTTCCAGCAGTTTATACGGATACGAGCAGTACTTC.

As concerns this clonotype: This CDR3 is missing its conserved last phenylalanine or tryptophan, likely due to a read error. This rearrangement joins TRBV12-3 or TRBV12-4 to TRBJ1-2, with TRBD1 matching 7 bases. The V gene end was trimmed by 6 bases and the J gene end by 3 bases; junction bases not matched to a gene: 10. This CDR3 is 15 amino acids long. The CDR3 DNA is TGTGCCAGCAGGGCGACAGGGTTTAACTACTATGGCTACACCCTC. Amino acid sequence: CASRATGFNYYGYTL.

This clonotype showed up many times. The chain links TRBV5-1 to TRBJ2-4; the match to TRBD2 covers 12 bases. CDR1 and CDR2 from the germline V gene are SGHRS and YFSETQ. V gave up 0 bases and J gave up 6 bases; unmatched junction bases: 7. The CDR3 extends over 17 amino acids. The CDR3 protein is CASSLETSGRHRNIQYF. CDR3 nucleotide sequence: TGCGCCAGCAGCTTGGAGACTAGCGGGAGACATCGAAACATTCAGTACTTC.

This clonotype was counted many times. The chain has TRBV28 and TRBJ1-6; D is ambiguous. Per the germline V gene, CDR1 is MDHEN and CDR2 is SYDVKM. CDR3 length: 15 residues. Trimming stripped 6 bases from V and 3 bases from J, with 12 bases between. CDR3 sequence: CASSRVLGYNSPLHF. In DNA form, the CDR3 reads TGTGCCAGCAGCCGCGTTCTGGGCTATAATTCACCCCTCCACTTT.